A single sample is the source of the 2 T cell receptor beta chains below, sequenced in a study of response to subunit inactivated influenza vaccine. TCRdb redid the calling of the RT-PCR reads with MiXCR, one entry per CDR3 protein. This sample has around 710,000 distinct CDR3 sequences, with about 14% found just once. The starting material was PBMCs from blood, obtained 14 days before vaccination. These receptors were taken from a man in his forties or fifties who received an inactivated influenza vaccine.

This clonotype showed up just a few times. This chain joins TRBV7-2 and TRBJ1-5; D gene uncertain. Trimming removed 2 bases at V and 5 bases at J, with 7 bases between. This CDR3 is 13 amino acids long. The germline V gene encodes CDR1 SGHTA and CDR2 FQGNSA. The CDR3, as DNA: TGTGCCAGCAGCTTAAATACAGATCAGCCCCAGCATTTT. Translation: CASSLNTDQPQHF. Drawing the rest from reference TRBV7-2 and TRBJ1-5, the complete variable domain is GAGVSQSPSNKVTEKGKDVELRCDPISGHTALYWYRQSLGQGLEFLIYFQGNSAPDKSGLPSDRFSAERTGGSVSTLTIQRTQQEDSAVYLCASSLNTDQPQHFGDGTRLSIL.

This clonotype was observed a few times. The chain recombines TRBV5-4 with TRBJ2-1; TRBD2 matches 8 bases. This CDR3 is built from 15 residues. V dropped 6 bases and J dropped 4; count of bases not matched to a gene: 9. Germline CDR1 is SGHNT and CDR2 is YYREEE (reference sequence). CDR3 sequence reads: CASNSGAGGYNEQFF. In DNA, the CDR3 is TGTGCCAGCAACTCAGGGGCGGGGGGTTACAATGAGCAGTTCTTC.